These 21 T cell receptor beta chains were sequenced from one sample in a study of T cell repertoires in cytomegalovirus infection. These receptors' targets are unknown. One entry per CDR3 protein, called by TCRdb with MiXCR from the reads. The top ten hold 18% of the sample, which has 550,000 to 850,000 distinct CDR3 sequences, 30% to 40% seen once. The sequencing used cultured PBMCs, collected from culture after CMV antigen stimulation. The receptors originated from a human donor in good health (CMV status not recorded). Some clones in this sample may be carry-over from other donors' samples.

This chain connects TRBV10-3 to TRBJ1-5, with unresolved D. The CDR3 runs to 15 residues. CDR1 is ENHRY and CDR2 is SYGVKD in the germline V gene. V gave up 5 bases and J gave up 2 bases, with 13 bases separating them. CDR3 amino acids: CAISPSTSGNQPQHF. CDR3 DNA sequence: TGTGCCATCAGTCCCAGCACTTCGGGCAATCAGCCCCAGCATTTT.

This clonotype was counted a single time. V and J are TRBV27 and TRBJ2-7, with D possibly matching TRBD1 (6 bases). From germline, CDR1 is MNHEY and CDR2 SMNVEV (reference sequence). The V and J ends lost 0 bases and 0 bases respectively, with 15 bases between them. The CDR3 runs 17 residues. Here the CDR3 DNA reads TGTGCCAGCAGTTTATCGCTCCCGGGACATGCCTCCTACGAGCAGTACTTC. It translates to CASSLSLPGHASYEQYF.

This chain joins TRBV20-1 and TRBJ2-7, with TRBD1 matching 7 bases. The CDR3 has 14 amino acids. V lost 3 bases and J lost 0; bases outside the gene matches: 5. The V gene's germline CDR1 is DFQATT and CDR2 SNEGSKA (reference sequence). The CDR3 loop reads CSASPGTDSYEQYF. The DNA for the CDR3 is TGCAGTGCTAGCCCTGGGACAGACTCCTACGAGCAGTACTTC.

With respect to this clonotype: The CDR3 carries no conserved terminal phenylalanine or tryptophan, so it likely arises from a read error. This chain connects TRBV11-2 to TRBJ1-1; 7 bases line up with TRBD1. This CDR3 region has 15 residues. The junction had 6 bases not matched to a gene; V was cut back by 5 bases and J by 0 bases. Germline V gene data show CDR1 as SGHAT and CDR2 as FQNNGV. CDR3 sequence reads: CASSILDRVNTEAFL. The CDR3 DNA sequence: TGTGCCAGCAGCATCCTAGACAGGGTGAACACTGAAGCTTTCCTT.

The table lists this clonotype with a count of one. Mismatch with germline at one junction end may stem from a read error. V is TRBV28 and J is TRBJ2-7, with 12 bases fitting TRBD1. The germline gives CDR1 MDHEN, CDR2 SYDVKM. The CDR3 length is 14 residues. The DNA of the CDR3 is TGTGCCACAATCCGGGACAGGGGGCAAGGCGAGCGGTACTTC. Translated: CATIRDRGQGERYF.

This sequence joins TRBV12-3 or TRBV12-4 and TRBJ2-2; D might be TRBD2 (5 bases). The germline V and J ends were trimmed by 5 bases and 10 bases, with 14 bases remaining between them. The CDR3 is made up of 13 amino acids. CDR3 region: CASSLSEEPELFF. Here the CDR3 DNA reads TGTGCCAGCAGTCTCTCGGAGGAGCCGGAGCTGTTTTTT.

The table lists this clonotype with a few counts. The chain joins TRBV7-2 to TRBJ2-5; TRBD1 matches 8 bases. J gave up 2 bases and V 5 bases, and 4 bases lay outside the gene matches. Germline CDR1 SGHTA, CDR2 FQGNSA. The CDR3 totals 14 residues. CDR3: CASSMRTGQETQYF. In nucleotides, the CDR3 is TGTGCCAGCAGCATGCGGACAGGGCAAGAGACCCAGTACTTC.

To note about this clonotype: The junction differs from germline at one of its ends, possibly a read error. The CDR3 spells CASISPGLERNF. As DNA, the CDR3 is TGTGCCAGCATCTCCCCGGGACTAGAACGTAACTTC. The J gene is TRBJ2-1, the V gene TRBV6-2 or TRBV6-3; 8 positions agree with TRBD2. CDR3 length equals 12 residues. In germline, CDR1 is MNHEY, CDR2 SVGEGT.

The chain couples TRBV12-3 or TRBV12-4 to TRBJ2-7; D uncertain. This CDR3 has 12 residues. The V end lost 5 bases, the J end lost 3 bases, and 8 bases lay between the germline ends. CDR3 loop: CASSSQIYEQYF. DNA of the CDR3: TGTGCCAGCAGTAGCCAGATCTACGAGCAGTACTTC.

The chain recombines TRBV14 with TRBJ2-1, with TRBD1 identical over 9 bases. This CDR3 is 16 amino acids long. CDR1 is SGHDN and CDR2 is FVKESK in the germline V gene. Trimming removed 2 bases from V and 7 bases from J; junction bases left unmatched: 9. The CDR3 bases are TGTGCCAGCAGCCAAAAGCCGGGACAGGGTAAGAATGAGCAGTTCTTC. Translating it yields CASSQKPGQGKNEQFF.

This chain joins TRBV4-3 and TRBJ2-7; D not certain. The CDR3 totals 15 residues. V was shortened by 1 base and J by 6 bases, with 16 bases between the two germline ends. CDR1 and CDR2 from the germline V gene are LGHNA and YSLEER. CDR3 protein: CASSQGAFSPSEQYF. CDR3 sequence (DNA): TGCGCCAGCAGCCAAGGGGCGTTTTCCCCTTCCGAGCAGTACTTC.

This clonotype has just a few counts. The chain carries TRBV7-8 and TRBJ1-1; D not resolved. CDR3 length: 14 residues. Between the trimmed V and J ends, which lost 4 bases and 1 base, there was a span of 10 bases. CDR1 and CDR2 from the germline V gene are SGHVS and FQNEAQ. The CDR3 DNA reads as TGTGCCAGCAGCTATAGGGTCGGGAACACTGAAGCTTTCTTT. Amino acids: CASSYRVGNTEAFF.

The genes are TRBV11-2 and TRBJ2-7, with D unresolved. The CDR3 has 15 residues. Germline V lookup: CDR1 SGHAT, CDR2 FQNNGV. V lost 5 bases and J 3 bases, leaving 17 bases between the germline ends. As DNA, the CDR3 is TGTGCCAGCAGCCCCGACCCTTCTTCTTACTACGAGCAGTACTTC. The encoded protein is CASSPDPSSYYEQYF.

This clonotype was seen more than once but under ten times. The CDR3 is CASLGGSQPQHF. The CDR3 nucleotides read TGTGCCAGCTTAGGGGGTAGTCAGCCCCAGCATTTT. This rearrangement joins TRBV6-1 to TRBJ1-5, with D maybe TRBD1 (6 bases). Germline lookup yields CDR1 MNHNS and CDR2 SASEGT. This CDR3 is built from 12 residues. V was clipped by 8 bases and J by 6 bases, with 11 bases between them.

The rearrangement links TRBV12-3 or TRBV12-4 to TRBJ1-5, with 8 positions matching TRBD1. Trimming took 4 bases from V and 5 from J; bases not matched to a gene: 4. The CDR3 totals 14 residues. The CDR3 nucleotides are TGTGCCAGCAGTTGGGACAGGCGGGATCAGCCCCAGCATTTT. The encoded protein is CASSWDRRDQPQHF.

The chain links TRBV12-3 or TRBV12-4 to TRBJ2-5, with D possibly TRBD2 on 5 matching bases. The CDR3 has 18 residues. V lost 3 bases and J lost 0, with 20 bases in between. In DNA, the CDR3 is TGTGCCAGCAGTTTCGCCCGGGGAGTTGGCAAGTACCAAGAGACCCAGTACTTC. Amino acids: CASSFARGVGKYQETQYF.

This clonotype was recorded many times. The chain has TRBV7-2 and TRBJ2-7; 11 bases fit TRBD2. J lost 3 bases, V lost 1 base, and 2 bases had no gene match. The germline CDR1 and CDR2 sequences are SGHTA and FQGNSA. CDR3 length equals 15 residues. In DNA form, the CDR3 reads TGTGCCAGCAGCTTAGTCGGGACTAGCGGCTACGAGCAGTACTTC. Protein product: CASSLVGTSGYEQYF.

The rearrangement uses TRBV7-2 and TRBJ2-3; no definite D call. Germline V gene sequence: CDR1 SGHTA, CDR2 FQGNSA. The CDR3 length is 11 residues. Between the trimmed V and J ends, which lost 8 bases and 4 bases, there was a span of 7 bases. DNA for the CDR3: TGTGCCAGCCAACGACCAGATACGCAGTATTTT. Encoded protein: CASQRPDTQYF.

V is TRBV6-6 and J is TRBJ1-1; tentatively, D is TRBD1 (5 bases). The CDR3 extends over 11 amino acids. Trimming stripped 10 bases from V and 6 bases from J, with 12 bases between. The germline V gene has CDR1 MNHNY and CDR2 SVGAGI (reference sequence). The CDR3: CAIPGEAEAFF. CDR3 nucleotide sequence: TGTGCCATACCGGGGGAGGCTGAAGCTTTCTTT.

This chain joins TRBV20-1 and TRBJ2-2, with no clear D. CDR3 length equals 14 residues. Per the germline V gene, CDR1 is DFQATT and CDR2 is SNEGSKA (reference sequence). Trimming left V 3 bases short and J 1 base short, with 9 bases between. CDR3: CSARPMRNTGELFF. CDR3 DNA: TGCAGTGCTAGGCCCATGCGGAACACCGGGGAGCTGTTTTTT.

This clonotype was picked up a small number of times. V is TRBV4-1 and J is TRBJ2-1, with TRBD2 matching over 10 bases. Germline values: CDR1 MGHRA, CDR2 YSYEKL. V shed 5 bases, J shed 3 bases, and the junction held 13 bases outside the gene matches. This CDR3 region has 18 residues. The DNA of the CDR3 is TGCGCCAGCAGCTACCCTCGGACTAGCGGACCCTACTACAATGAGCAGTTCTTC. Its translation is CASSYPRTSGPYYNEQFF.